The clone carrying this T cell receptor (beta chain) was seen more than once but under ten times. The antigen is unknown. Time point defined: persistent/refractory GD, antithyroid drugs over 5 years with positive TRAb. PBMC-extracted RNA yielded the TCR library. Investigators report Graves' disease was diagnosed under American Thyroid Association guidelines. This record belongs to a study of regulatory T cells in long-lasting Graves disease. Overall study: The term persistent Graves' disease signified upward of 5 years on antithyroid drugs with positive TSH receptor antibodies.

Study results and caveats: Persistent Graves' patients showed less TCR diversity than newly diagnosed patients showed.

V lost 6 bases, J lost 1 base, and 3 bases lay in between. The CDR3 is 11 amino acids. CDR1 is GTSNPN and CDR2 is SVGIG in the germline V gene (reference sequence). Arm-PCR of CDR3 regions and iRepertoire HTBI primers were used to build TCR beta libraries. Authors' data handling: Throughout the samples, researchers identified roughly 57 TRBV and some 14 TRBJ segments. TCRdb re-called the multiplex PCR reads through MiXCR, storing one row per CDR3 protein. What appears here as the V and J calls and clone size reflects TCRdb's work, not the paper's. The repertoire holds hundreds of thousands of distinct CDR3 sequences, with around 21% as singletons.

The gene calls are TRBV30 and TRBJ2-2; D is uncertain. The sample consisted of peripheral blood mononuclear cells (PBMCs), taken when the disease was refractory, from a patient treated with antithyroid drugs. This TCR derives from a female donor with Graves disease. The DNA of the CDR3 is TGTGCCTGCGAGAACACCGGGGAGCTGTTTTTT. Translating gives CACENTGELFF.